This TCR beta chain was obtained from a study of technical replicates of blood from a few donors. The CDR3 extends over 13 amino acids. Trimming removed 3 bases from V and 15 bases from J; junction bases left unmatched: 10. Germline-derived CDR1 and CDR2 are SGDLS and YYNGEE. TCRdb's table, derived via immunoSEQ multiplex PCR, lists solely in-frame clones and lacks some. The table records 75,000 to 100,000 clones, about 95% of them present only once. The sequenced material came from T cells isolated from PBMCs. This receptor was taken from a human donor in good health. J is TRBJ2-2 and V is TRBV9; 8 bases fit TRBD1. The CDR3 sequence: CASSEIRTGTLFF. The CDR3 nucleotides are TGTGCCAGCAGCGAGATCCGGACAGGGACGTTGTTTTTT.